Each of the 29 T cell receptor beta chains below was sequenced from the same sample in a study of pediatric ulcerative colitis (dated by TCRdb to between 2017 and 2020). During colonoscopy, one to two pinch biopsies were obtained from the rectum for research purposes. The library was obtained by the immunoSEQ multiplex PCR assay. In its TCRdb copy, this immuneACCESS table keeps in-frame sequences only and misses some clones. Where compared with another copy, unresolved V genes explain less than half of these, and the others have no known cause. The sample yields under 20,000 clones; over 65% were counted once. The top ten clonotypes cover around 6.6% of the sample. The material sequenced was gut tissue. Source of these receptors: a boy aged 5-17 years with moderate ulcerative colitis.

This chain uses TRBV29-1 with TRBJ1-2; 7 nucleotides line up with TRBD1. This CDR3 comprises 13 residues. Germline V gene sequence: CDR1 SQVTM, CDR2 ANQGSEA. V trimming: 4 bases; J trimming: 3 bases; junction bases outside the gene matches: 5. CDR3 residues: CSVASTGDYGYTF. Written as DNA, the CDR3 is TGCAGCGTTGCCTCAACAGGGGACTATGGCTACACCTTC.

The chain carries TRBV27 and TRBJ1-2; TRBD1 aligns across 9 bases. The junction had 6 bases not matched to a gene; V was cut back by 8 bases and J by 5 bases. The CDR3 length is 13 residues. Germline V CDR1 and CDR2: MNHEY, SMNVEV (reference sequence). The CDR3 nucleotides read TGTGCCAGCTCCGGGACAGGGATGTATGGCTACACCTTC. It yields the protein CASSGTGMYGYTF.

The chain combines TRBV6-1 with TRBJ2-6; D gene uncertain. The CDR3 has 13 residues. V shed 7 bases and J shed 12 bases, with 16 bases lying between them. From germline, CDR1 is MNHNS and CDR2 SASEGT. In DNA, the CDR3 is TGTGCCAGCATCCGGCCGGGTGCTGGCGTCCTGACTTTC. It encodes CASIRPGAGVLTF.

This clone has only a few counts. V and J are TRBV7-2 and TRBJ2-3; 8 bases line up with TRBD1. Germline-derived CDR1 and CDR2 are SGHTA and FQGNSA. The CDR3 contains 15 residues. V was pared by 7 bases and J by 0 bases, with 6 bases of the junction left unmatched. CDR3 sequence reads: CASTRQGLSTDTQYF. For the CDR3, the DNA is TGTGCCAGCACACGACAGGGGTTGAGCACAGATACGCAGTATTTT. Looking up the rest from reference TRBV7-2 and TRBJ2-3 gives the full variable domain: GAGVSQSPSNKVTEKGKDVELRCDPISGHTALYWYRQSLGQGLEFLIYFQGNSAPDKSGLPSDRFSAERTGGSVSTLTIQRTQQEDSAVYLCASTRQGLSTDTQYFGPGTRLTVL.

This clone was seen only a few times. This sequence joins TRBV2 and TRBJ1-5; 9 bases map to TRBD1. This CDR3 comprises 14 residues. In germline, CDR1 is SNHLY, CDR2 FYNNEI. Losses at the gene ends were 7 bases for V and 6 bases for J; bases not matched to a gene: 7. The CDR3 sequence: CASTKDRGAQPQHF. In DNA, the CDR3 is TGTGCCAGCACCAAAGACAGGGGGGCTCAGCCCCAGCATTTT.

The chain has TRBV14 and TRBJ1-6; D might be TRBD1 (6 bases). The ends were cut back, 0 bases at V and 10 bases at J, with 13 bases in the middle. Germline loops: CDR1 SGHDN, CDR2 FVKESK. This CDR3 spans 15 amino acids. CDR3 residues: CASSQDLGGGSPLHF. The CDR3 DNA reads TGTGCCAGCAGCCAAGATCTCGGGGGCGGGTCACCCCTCCACTTT.

This sequence joins TRBV11-2 and TRBJ1-2; no clear D gene. The CDR3 is 15 amino acids. Germline loops: CDR1 SGHAT, CDR2 FQNNGV. Trimming took 0 bases from V and 4 from J, leaving 12 bases between them. CDR3 region: CASSLDTGGFYGYTF. The CDR3 coding sequence is TGTGCCAGCAGCTTAGATACGGGAGGCTTCTATGGCTACACCTTC. Complete variable domain (other parts from reference TRBV11-2 and TRBJ1-2): EAGVAQSPRYKIIEKRQSVAFWCNPISGHATLYWYQQILGQGPKLLIQFQNNGVVDDSQLPKDRFSAERLKGVDSTLKIQPAKLEDSAVYLCASSLDTGGFYGYTFGSGTRLTVV.

The genes are TRBV7-9 and TRBJ1-1; a possible D gene is TRBD1 (5 bases). The CDR3 is 14 amino acids. Germline V gene lookup returns CDR1 SEHNR and CDR2 FQNEAQ (reference sequence). With 3 bases removed from V and 3 bases from J, the gap between germline ends came to 11 bases. Here the CDR3 reads CASSFGRRDTEAFF. CDR3 DNA: TGTGCCAGCAGCTTTGGCCGCAGGGACACTGAAGCTTTCTTT. The full variable domain, its missing parts supplied by reference TRBV7-9 and TRBJ1-1, is DTGVSQNPRHKITKRGQNVTFRCDPISEHNRLYWYRQTLGQGPEFLTYFQNEAQLEKSRLLSDRFSAERPKGSFSTLEIQRTEQGDSAMYLCASSFGRRDTEAFFGQGTRLTVV.

The V call is TRBV5-4, the J call TRBJ1-1; D is possibly TRBD1 (5 bases). V was pared by 4 bases and J by 0 bases, with 13 bases between. Germline V CDR1 and CDR2: SGHNT, YYREEE (reference sequence). This CDR3 has 15 residues. CDR3 residues: CASSTQGLMNTEAFF. CDR3 in DNA: TGTGCCAGCAGCACCCAGGGACTGATGAACACTGAAGCTTTCTTT.

The rearrangement uses TRBV7-2 and TRBJ2-1, with D perhaps matching TRBD2 (5 bases). V was shortened by 1 base and J by 10 bases, with 11 bases between the two germline ends. The CDR3 has 13 amino acids. Germline CDR1 SGHTA, CDR2 FQGNSA. CDR3 residues: CASSLVEVGEQFF. The CDR3 DNA is TGTGCCAGCAGCTTAGTGGAGGTAGGGGAGCAGTTCTTC.

This chain connects TRBV9 to TRBJ1-2, with TRBD1 as a possible D gene (5 bases). Looked up from germline, CDR1 is SGDLS and CDR2 is YYNGEE. Trimming took 3 bases from V and 2 from J, leaving 14 bases between them. This CDR3 is 15 amino acids long. The DNA for the CDR3 is TGTGCCAGCAGCGCCCGACAGAGCCTAAACTATGGCTACACCTTC. Its protein product is CASSARQSLNYGYTF.

This sequence joins TRBV19 and TRBJ2-1, with D perhaps matching TRBD2 (5 bases). Germline lookup yields CDR1 LNHDA and CDR2 SQIVND (reference sequence). The ends were cut back, 5 bases at V and 3 bases at J, with 11 bases in the middle. There are 14 residues in the CDR3. CDR3: CASSRRTFYNEQFF. The CDR3 bases are TGTGCCAGTAGTCGGCGGACTTTCTACAATGAGCAGTTCTTC. Combining the CDR3 with reference TRBV19 and TRBJ2-1 gives the whole variable domain DGGITQSPKYLFRKEGQNVTLSCEQNLNHDAMYWYRQDPGQGLRLIYYSQIVNDFQKGDIAEGYSVSREKKESFPLTVTSAQKNPTAFYLCASSRRTFYNEQFFGPGTRLTVL.

The V and J genes are TRBV11-2 and TRBJ1-2, with D hard to call. V dropped 2 bases and J dropped 8 bases, with 12 bases sitting between them. The CDR3 extends over 13 amino acids. CDR1 is SGHAT and CDR2 is FQNNGV in the germline V gene. In nucleotides, the CDR3 is TGTGCCAGCAGCTTAAATAGGGTCGGAGGCTACACCTTC. Translating it yields CASSLNRVGGYTF.

The chain links TRBV6-6 to TRBJ2-7, with D unresolved. V was trimmed by 6 bases and J by 5 bases, leaving 8 bases between them. The CDR3 has 11 residues. CDR1 and CDR2 (germline): MNHNY, SVGAGI (reference sequence). CDR3 region: CASSALDEQYF. The CDR3 coding sequence is TGTGCCAGCAGCGCCCTCGACGAGCAGTACTTC.

The chain employs TRBV4-3 and TRBJ2-6; D tentatively reads TRBD1 or TRBD2 (5 bases each). From germline, CDR1 is LGHNA and CDR2 YSLEER. The CDR3 length is 16 residues. V lost 2 bases and J lost 0, with 8 bases in between. The CDR3 nucleotides are TGCGCCAGCAGCCAACATGGGGGCTCTGGGGCCAACGTCCTGACTTTC. It codes for CASSQHGGSGANVLTF.

This sequence joins TRBV10-2 and TRBJ2-7; 11 positions agree with TRBD2. The junction had 4 bases not matched to a gene; V was cut back by 8 bases and J by 1 base. The CDR3 runs 14 residues. The germline V gene encodes CDR1 WSHSY and CDR2 SAAADI. The CDR3 loop is CASYPSGGSYEQYF. The CDR3 DNA is TGCGCCAGCTATCCTAGCGGGGGGTCCTACGAGCAGTACTTC.

The chain carries TRBV6-1 and TRBJ2-3; 11 bases agree with TRBD2. In germline, CDR1 is MNHNS, CDR2 SASEGT. The V gene end was trimmed by 5 bases and the J gene end by 4 bases; junction bases not matched to a gene: 2. The CDR3 is made up of 14 amino acids. The CDR3: CASSTSGGPDTQYF. The DNA for the CDR3 is TGTGCCAGCAGTACTAGCGGGGGCCCAGATACGCAGTATTTT.

The chain joins TRBV5-1 to TRBJ1-2; D perhaps matches TRBD1 (6 bases). Trimming left V 4 bases short and J 7 bases short, with 17 bases between. The CDR3 length is 14 residues. Germline V gene data show CDR1 as SGHRS and CDR2 as YFSETQ. The CDR3 protein is CASSIGPGDGGYTF. The CDR3 DNA is TGCGCCAGCAGCATTGGCCCAGGGGATGGTGGCTACACCTTC.

This sequence joins TRBV5-4 and TRBJ2-5; 16 nucleotides align to TRBD2. Germline-derived CDR1 and CDR2 are SGHNT and YYREEE (reference sequence). This CDR3 has 18 residues. V was clipped by 0 bases and J by 6 bases; unmatched bases: 8. The CDR3 loop reads CASSLEGTSGRAGKTQYF. CDR3 nucleotides: TGTGCCAGCAGCTTGGAAGGGACTAGCGGGAGGGCGGGGAAGACCCAGTACTTC. Full variable domain (missing parts from reference TRBV5-4 and TRBJ2-5): ETGVTQSPTHLIKTRGQQVTLRCSSQSGHNTVSWYQQALGQGPQFIFQYYREEENGRGNFPPRFSGLQFPNYSSELNVNALELDDSALYLCASSLEGTSGRAGKTQYFGPGTRLLVL.

The rearrangement links TRBV7-2 to TRBJ1-4; 7 bases line up with TRBD1. Trimming cost V 1 base and J 10 bases; bases outside gene matches: 3. CDR1 SGHTA and CDR2 FQGNSA come from the germline V gene. CDR3 length: 13 amino acids. The CDR3 is CASSLGQGGKLFF. The CDR3 DNA reads TGTGCCAGCAGCTTAGGGCAGGGGGGAAAACTGTTTTTT.

This clone was recorded a few times. This chain links TRBV12-5 with TRBJ1-5; possibly TRBD1 for D (5 bases). Trimming removed 3 bases at V and 6 bases at J, with 21 bases between. This CDR3 is built from 17 residues. Germline loops: CDR1 LGHNT, CDR2 FRNRAP. CDR3 coding DNA: TGTGCTAGTGGTTTCGACCTGGACCAATATGGGGGTCAGCCCCAGCATTTT. Protein product: CASGFDLDQYGGQPQHF.

The rearrangement uses TRBV20-1 and TRBJ2-7; D not resolved. Germline lookup yields CDR1 DFQATT and CDR2 SNEGSKA (reference sequence). The CDR3 spans 11 residues. With 0 bases removed from V and 2 bases from J, the gap between germline ends came to 2 bases. The CDR3 nucleotides read TGCAGTGCTAGAGATCCCTACGAGCAGTACTTC. Translating it yields CSARDPYEQYF.

This clone is medium-sized within its sample. This chain links TRBV11-1 with TRBJ1-1, with 7 bases matching TRBD1. The CDR3 sequence is 14 residues long. In germline, CDR1 is SGHAT, CDR2 FQDESV (reference sequence). J gave up 0 bases and V 5 bases, and 3 bases lay outside the gene matches. CDR3: CASSLQGMNTEAFF. DNA of the CDR3: TGTGCCAGCAGCCTACAGGGGATGAACACTGAAGCTTTCTTT.

The rearrangement joins TRBV5-1 to TRBJ2-2; 9 bases fit TRBD1. CDR1 and CDR2 (germline): SGHRS, YFSETQ. There are 18 residues in the CDR3. The V segment lost 6 bases and the J segment 3 bases; nucleotides outside the gene matches: 15. CDR3 nucleotide sequence: TGCGCCAGCACCCGGGACAGGGAGGATCTCGCTGACACCGGGGAGCTGTTTTTT. Amino acids: CASTRDREDLADTGELFF. The whole variable domain, filled in from reference TRBV5-1 and TRBJ2-2, reads KAGVTQTPRYLIKTRGQQVTLSCSPISGHRSVSWYQQTPGQGLQFLFEYFSETQRNKGNFPGRFSGRQFSNSRSEMNVSTLELGDSALYLCASTRDREDLADTGELFFGEGSRLTVL.

The chain couples TRBV4-2 to TRBJ2-6; D is perhaps TRBD1 (6 bases). Germline assignment: CDR1 LGHNA and CDR2 YNFKEQ. The CDR3 is 17 residues long. The V end lost 2 bases, the J end lost 5 bases, and 16 bases lay between the germline ends. The DNA of the CDR3 is TGTGCCAGCAGCCAATCGGACAGCCCTCGTAGGGCCAACGTCCTGACTTTC. Amino acids: CASSQSDSPRRANVLTF.

The V gene is TRBV9, the J gene TRBJ2-1, with 9 bases matching TRBD1. V shed 0 bases, J shed 5 bases, and the junction held 9 bases outside the gene matches. Per the germline V gene, CDR1 is SGDLS and CDR2 is YYNGEE. CDR3 size: 17 residues. The CDR3 sequence: CASSVATGQGLHNEQFF. CDR3 nucleotide sequence: TGTGCCAGCAGCGTAGCTACGGGACAGGGTCTACACAATGAGCAGTTCTTC.

This clone was counted once. The chain carries TRBV6-5 and TRBJ1-5; D perhaps matches TRBD1 (6 bases). In germline, CDR1 is MNHEY, CDR2 SVGAGI. The CDR3 extends over 15 amino acids. V dropped 6 bases and J dropped 3 bases, with 15 bases sitting between them. This CDR3 is CASRPGTPLNQPQHF. The DNA for the CDR3 is TGTGCCAGCAGACCCGGGACACCTCTCAATCAGCCCCAGCATTTT.

The chain links TRBV6-6 to TRBJ2-7; no reliable D call. This CDR3 spans 12 amino acids. CDR1 is MNHNY and CDR2 is SVGAGI in the germline V gene (reference sequence). Trimming removed 0 bases at V and 7 bases at J, with 7 bases between. The CDR3 nucleotides read TGTGCCAGCAGTTACTCATCGGGTGAGCAGTACTTC. Its translation is CASSYSSGEQYF.

The CDR3 DNA sequence: TGTGTAAGAGGGGGGCGAGTTACCAAAAACATTCAGTACTTC. Translated, it gives CVRGGRVTKNIQYF. This chain joins TRBV2 and TRBJ2-4; perhaps D is TRBD1 or TRBD2 (6 bases each). CDR1 is SNHLY and CDR2 is FYNNEI in the germline V gene. The CDR3 sequence is 14 residues long.